This T cell receptor (beta chain) emerged from a study of beta chain features in type 1 diabetes. Study-wide context: Examined across all samples were some 110 million sorted cells. Points from the study as a whole: Sequencing of cDNA might inflate the share of cells that strongly express TCR.

Of the isolated RNA, all was reverse transcribed, and so the sequenced material was expressed TCRB transcripts. Using immunoSEQ multiplex PCR, the repertoire was profiled, and TCRdb retains in-frame clones only, with some absent. The sample yields 35,000 or so clones, roughly 64% seen once. Germline lookup yields CDR1 SEHNR and CDR2 FQNEAQ (reference sequence). V lost 10 bases, J lost 9 bases, and 14 bases stayed unmatched. The CDR3 sequence is 14 residues long. Sorted CD4+ subsets: naive, central memory, regulatory, stem cell-like memory (CD45RO/CCR7/CD25/CD127/CD95/CD27 panel). Details on this clone: Its antigen is undetermined.

The sequence was collected from a woman aged 25 to 39 in good health. The chain employs TRBV7-9 and TRBJ2-1, with TRBD2 matching over 8 bases. The specimen sequenced was Tregs from blood. CDR3 sequence reads: CATPTGTSAPEQFF. The DNA for the CDR3 is TGTGCCACCCCTACCGGGACTAGTGCGCCTGAGCAGTTCTTC.